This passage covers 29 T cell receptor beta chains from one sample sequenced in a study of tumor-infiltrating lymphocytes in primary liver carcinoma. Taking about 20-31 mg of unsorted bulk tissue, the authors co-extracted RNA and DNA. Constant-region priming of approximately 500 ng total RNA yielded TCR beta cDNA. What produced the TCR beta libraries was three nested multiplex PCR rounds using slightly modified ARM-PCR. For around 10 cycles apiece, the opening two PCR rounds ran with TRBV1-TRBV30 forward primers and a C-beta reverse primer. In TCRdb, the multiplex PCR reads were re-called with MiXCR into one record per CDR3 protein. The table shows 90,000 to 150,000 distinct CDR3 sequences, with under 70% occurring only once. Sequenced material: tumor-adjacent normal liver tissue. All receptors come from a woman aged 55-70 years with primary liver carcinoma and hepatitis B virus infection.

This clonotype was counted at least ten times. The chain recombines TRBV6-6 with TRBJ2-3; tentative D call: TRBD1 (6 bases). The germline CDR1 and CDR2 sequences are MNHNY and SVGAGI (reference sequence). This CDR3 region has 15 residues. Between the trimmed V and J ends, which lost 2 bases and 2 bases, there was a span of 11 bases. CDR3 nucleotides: TGTGCCAGCAGTTACCTCGGACAGTCCACAGATACGCAGTATTTT. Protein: CASSYLGQSTDTQYF.

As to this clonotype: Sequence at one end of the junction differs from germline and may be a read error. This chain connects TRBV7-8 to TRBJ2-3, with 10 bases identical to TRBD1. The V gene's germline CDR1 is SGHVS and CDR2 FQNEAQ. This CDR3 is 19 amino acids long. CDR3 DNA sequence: TGTGGCAGCAGCCCGGGGACAGGGGCCACTTATCTACCCATAGATACGCAGTATTTT. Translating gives CGSSPGTGATYLPIDTQYF.

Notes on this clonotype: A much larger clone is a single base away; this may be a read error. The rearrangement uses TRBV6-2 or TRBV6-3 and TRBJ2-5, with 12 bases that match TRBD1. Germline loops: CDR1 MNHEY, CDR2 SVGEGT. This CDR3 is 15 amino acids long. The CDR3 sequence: CANSYSGQGAGTQYF. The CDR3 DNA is TGTGCCAACAGTTACTCGGGACAGGGGGCAGGGACCCAGTACTTC.

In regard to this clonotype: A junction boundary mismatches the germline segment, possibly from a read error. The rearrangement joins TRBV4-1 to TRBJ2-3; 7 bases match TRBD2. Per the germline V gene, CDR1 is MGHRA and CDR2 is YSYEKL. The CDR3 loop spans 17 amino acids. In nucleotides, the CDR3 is TGCACCAGCAGCCAAGATTTGACTAGCAGGAGTCGGGATACGCAGTATTTT. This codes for CTSSQDLTSRSRDTQYF.

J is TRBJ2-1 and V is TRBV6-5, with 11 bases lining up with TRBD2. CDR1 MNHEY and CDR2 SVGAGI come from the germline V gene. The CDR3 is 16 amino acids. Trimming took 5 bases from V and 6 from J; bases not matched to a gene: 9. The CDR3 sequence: CASSPPGLAVRNEQFF. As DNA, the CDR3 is TGTGCCAGCAGTCCTCCGGGACTAGCGGTCCGCAATGAGCAGTTCTTC.

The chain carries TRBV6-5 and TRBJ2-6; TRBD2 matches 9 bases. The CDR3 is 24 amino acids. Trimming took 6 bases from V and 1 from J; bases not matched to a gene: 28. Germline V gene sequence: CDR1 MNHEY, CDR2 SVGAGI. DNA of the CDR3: TGTGCCAGCAGACCCCATCCCCTAGCGGGATACCTTCCCGCTTCCATATCTGGGGCCAACGTCCTGACTTTC. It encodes CASRPHPLAGYLPASISGANVLTF.

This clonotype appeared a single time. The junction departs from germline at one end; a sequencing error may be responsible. CDR3 DNA sequence: TGTGCCACCAGTGCCGGGAAGATCATTTACGAGCAGTACTTC. Encoded protein: CATSAGKIIYEQYF. The chain uses TRBV10-3 and TRBJ2-7, with a possible D match to TRBD2 (5 bases). The germline CDR1 and CDR2 sequences are ENHRY and SYGVKD. The CDR3 has 14 residues.

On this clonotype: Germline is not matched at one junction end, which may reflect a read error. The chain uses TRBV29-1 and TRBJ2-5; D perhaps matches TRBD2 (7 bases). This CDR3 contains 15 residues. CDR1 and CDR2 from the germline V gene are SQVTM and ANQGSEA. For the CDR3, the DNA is TGCGGCGTGGAAGGGGGGGCAGGGGACCAAGAGACCCAGTACTTC. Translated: CGVEGGAGDQETQYF.

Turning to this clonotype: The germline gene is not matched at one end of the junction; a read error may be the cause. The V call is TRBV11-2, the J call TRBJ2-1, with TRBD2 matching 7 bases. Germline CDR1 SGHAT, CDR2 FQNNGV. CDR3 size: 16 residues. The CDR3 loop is CASCLGFLADYNERFF. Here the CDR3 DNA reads TGTGCCAGCTGCTTAGGCTTTCTAGCGGACTACAATGAGCGGTTCTTC.

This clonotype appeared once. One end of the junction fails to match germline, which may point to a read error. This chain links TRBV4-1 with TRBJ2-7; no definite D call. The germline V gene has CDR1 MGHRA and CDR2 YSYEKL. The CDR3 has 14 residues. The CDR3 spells CASSHAESSYEQYF. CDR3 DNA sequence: TGCGCCAGTAGCCATGCGGAGAGCTCCTACGAGCAGTACTTC.

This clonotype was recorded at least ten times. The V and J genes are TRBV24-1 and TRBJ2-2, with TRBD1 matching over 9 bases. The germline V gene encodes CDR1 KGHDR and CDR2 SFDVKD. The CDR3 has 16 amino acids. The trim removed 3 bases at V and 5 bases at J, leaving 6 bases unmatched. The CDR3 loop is CATSDRGQGRTGELFF. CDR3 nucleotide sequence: TGTGCCACCAGTGATAGGGGACAGGGAAGAACCGGGGAGCTGTTTTTT.

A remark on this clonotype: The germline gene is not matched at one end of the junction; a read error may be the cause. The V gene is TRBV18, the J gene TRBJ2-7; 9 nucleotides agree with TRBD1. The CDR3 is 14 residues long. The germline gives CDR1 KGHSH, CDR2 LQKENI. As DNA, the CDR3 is TGTGCCAGCTCACGGGGACAGGGTTACTACGAGCAGCACTTC. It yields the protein CASSRGQGYYEQHF.

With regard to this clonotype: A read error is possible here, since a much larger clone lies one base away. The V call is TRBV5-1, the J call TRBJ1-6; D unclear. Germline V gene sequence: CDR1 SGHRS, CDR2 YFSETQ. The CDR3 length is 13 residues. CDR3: CARSYGPNSPLHF. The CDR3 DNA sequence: TGCGCCAGAAGCTACGGGCCTAATTCACCCCTCCACTTT. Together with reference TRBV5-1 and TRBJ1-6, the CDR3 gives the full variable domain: KAGVTQTPRYLIKTRGQQVTLSCSPISGHRSVSWYQQTPGQGLQFLFEYFSETQRNKGNFPGRFSGRQFSNSRSEMNVSTLELGDSALYLCARSYGPNSPLHFGNGTRLTVT.

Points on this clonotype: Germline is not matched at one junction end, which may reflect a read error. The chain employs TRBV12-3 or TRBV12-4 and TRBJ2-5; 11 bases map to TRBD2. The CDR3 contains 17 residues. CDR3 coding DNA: TGTGACAGCAGAAGAATAGCGGGAGGGCCAAGAGTAGAAGACCAGTACTTC. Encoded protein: CDSRRIAGGPRVEDQYF.

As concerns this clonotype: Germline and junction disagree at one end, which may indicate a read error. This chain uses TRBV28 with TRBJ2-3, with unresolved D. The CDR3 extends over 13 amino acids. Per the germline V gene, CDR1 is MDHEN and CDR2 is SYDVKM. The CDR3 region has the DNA TGTACCAGCAGTTTAGGGTCCCCAGATGCGCAGTATTTT. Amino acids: CTSSLGSPDAQYF.

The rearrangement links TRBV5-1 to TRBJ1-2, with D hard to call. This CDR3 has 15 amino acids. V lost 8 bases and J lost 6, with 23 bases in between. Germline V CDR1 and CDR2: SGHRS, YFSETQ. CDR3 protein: CASSMQGTTGDGYTF. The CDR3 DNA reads TGCGCCAGTAGCATGCAAGGCACCACTGGGGATGGCTACACCTTC. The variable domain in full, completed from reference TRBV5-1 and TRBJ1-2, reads KAGVTQTPRYLIKTRGQQVTLSCSPISGHRSVSWYQQTPGQGLQFLFEYFSETQRNKGNFPGRFSGRQFSNSRSEMNVSTLELGDSALYLCASSMQGTTGDGYTFGSGTRLTVV.

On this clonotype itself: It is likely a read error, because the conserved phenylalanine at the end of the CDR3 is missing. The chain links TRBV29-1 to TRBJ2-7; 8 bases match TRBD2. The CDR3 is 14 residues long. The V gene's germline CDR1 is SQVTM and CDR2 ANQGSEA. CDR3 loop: CCVAPTSDRYEQYL. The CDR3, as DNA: TGCTGCGTTGCTCCGACTAGCGACCGCTACGAGCAGTACCTC.

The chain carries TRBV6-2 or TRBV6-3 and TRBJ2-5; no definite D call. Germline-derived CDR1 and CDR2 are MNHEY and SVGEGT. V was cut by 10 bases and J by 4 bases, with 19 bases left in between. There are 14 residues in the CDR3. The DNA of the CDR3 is TGTGCCATCAATTACACCACCCCCCGAGAGACCCAGTACTTC. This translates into CAINYTTPRETQYF.

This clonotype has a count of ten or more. The CDR3 loop reads CASSYSLGPYEQYF. The CDR3 DNA follows: TGTGCCAGCAGTTATTCCCTGGGCCCCTACGAGCAGTACTTC. The V gene is TRBV6-2 or TRBV6-3, the J gene TRBJ2-7; D is ambiguous. Trimming removed 3 bases from V and 2 bases from J, with 11 bases in between. Germline V lookup: CDR1 MNHEY, CDR2 SVGEGT. This CDR3 is built from 14 residues.

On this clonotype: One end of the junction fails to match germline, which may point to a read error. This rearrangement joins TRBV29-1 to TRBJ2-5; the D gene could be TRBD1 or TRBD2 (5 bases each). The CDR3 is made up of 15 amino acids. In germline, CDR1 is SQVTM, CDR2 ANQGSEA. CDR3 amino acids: CSVEGPTRDQETQYF. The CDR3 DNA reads TGCAGCGTTGAAGGCCCAACAAGGGACCAAGAGACCCAGTATTTC.

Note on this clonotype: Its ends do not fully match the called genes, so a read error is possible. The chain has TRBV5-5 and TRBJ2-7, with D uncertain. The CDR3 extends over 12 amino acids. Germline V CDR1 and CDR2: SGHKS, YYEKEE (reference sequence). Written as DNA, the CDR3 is TGTTCCAGCACCAACGTTACGGGCGAGCAGTACTTC. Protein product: CSSTNVTGEQYF.

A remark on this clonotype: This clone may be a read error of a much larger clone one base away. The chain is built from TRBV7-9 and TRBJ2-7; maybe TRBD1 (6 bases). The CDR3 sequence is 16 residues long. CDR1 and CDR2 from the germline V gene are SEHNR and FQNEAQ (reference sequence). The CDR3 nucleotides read TGTGCCAGCTGCTTAGGGTGGCTAGCCTTGGGGGCCGAGCAGTACTTC. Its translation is CASCLGWLALGAEQYF.

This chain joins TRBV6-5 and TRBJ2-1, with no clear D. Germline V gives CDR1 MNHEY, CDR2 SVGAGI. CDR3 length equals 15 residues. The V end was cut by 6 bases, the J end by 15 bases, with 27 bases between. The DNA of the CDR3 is TGTGCCAGCAGCGACACACGGAAGGGCTACAATGAGTTGTTCTTC. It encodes CASSDTRKGYNELFF.

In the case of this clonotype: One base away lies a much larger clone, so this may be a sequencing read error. The CDR3: CASSSTGVDTDTQYF. For the CDR3, the DNA is TGTGCCAGCAGTTCGACAGGGGTGGACACAGATACGCAGTATTTT. The chain recombines TRBV28 with TRBJ2-3, with TRBD1 identical over 8 bases. This CDR3 is 15 amino acids long. The germline V gene encodes CDR1 MDHEN and CDR2 SYDVKM. Trimming removed 4 bases from V and 2 bases from J; junction bases left unmatched: 5.

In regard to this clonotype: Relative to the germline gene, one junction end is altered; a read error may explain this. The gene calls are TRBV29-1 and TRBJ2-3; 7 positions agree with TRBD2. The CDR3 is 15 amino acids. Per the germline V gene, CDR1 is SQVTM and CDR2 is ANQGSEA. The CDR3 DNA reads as TGCAGCCTTGATAGAGGGACTAAGCGGGGAAATACGCAGTATTTT. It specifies CSLDRGTKRGNTQYF.

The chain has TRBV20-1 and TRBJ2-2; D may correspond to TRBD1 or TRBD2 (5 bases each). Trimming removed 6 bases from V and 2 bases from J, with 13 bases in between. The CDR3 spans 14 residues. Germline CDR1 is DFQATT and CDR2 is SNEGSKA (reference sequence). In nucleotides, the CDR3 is TGCAGTGCCAGACGGGACCTCAACACCGGGGAGCTGTTTTTT. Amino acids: CSARRDLNTGELFF.

The CDR3 here is CAMSSRRQGGAEAFF. For the CDR3, the DNA is TGTGCCATGAGCTCCAGACGACAGGGCGGCGCTGAAGCTTTCTTT. The chain couples TRBV5-5 to TRBJ1-1, with 7 nucleotides matching TRBD1. The CDR3 is 15 amino acids. The germline CDR1 and CDR2 sequences are SGHKS and YYEKEE (reference sequence). V dropped 9 bases and J dropped 6; count of bases not matched to a gene: 17.

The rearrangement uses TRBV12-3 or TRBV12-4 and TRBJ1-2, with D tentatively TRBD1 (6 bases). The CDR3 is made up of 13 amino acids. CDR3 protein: CVSTTDRNYDYTF. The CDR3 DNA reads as TGTGTTAGCACTACTGACAGGAACTATGATTACACCTTC.

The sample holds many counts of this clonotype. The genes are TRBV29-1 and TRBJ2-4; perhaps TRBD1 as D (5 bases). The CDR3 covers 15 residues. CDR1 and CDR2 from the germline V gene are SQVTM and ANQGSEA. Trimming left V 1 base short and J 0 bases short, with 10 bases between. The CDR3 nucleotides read TGCAGCGTTGAAGTGGACACTTTAGCCAAAAACATTCAGTACTTC. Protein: CSVEVDTLAKNIQYF.